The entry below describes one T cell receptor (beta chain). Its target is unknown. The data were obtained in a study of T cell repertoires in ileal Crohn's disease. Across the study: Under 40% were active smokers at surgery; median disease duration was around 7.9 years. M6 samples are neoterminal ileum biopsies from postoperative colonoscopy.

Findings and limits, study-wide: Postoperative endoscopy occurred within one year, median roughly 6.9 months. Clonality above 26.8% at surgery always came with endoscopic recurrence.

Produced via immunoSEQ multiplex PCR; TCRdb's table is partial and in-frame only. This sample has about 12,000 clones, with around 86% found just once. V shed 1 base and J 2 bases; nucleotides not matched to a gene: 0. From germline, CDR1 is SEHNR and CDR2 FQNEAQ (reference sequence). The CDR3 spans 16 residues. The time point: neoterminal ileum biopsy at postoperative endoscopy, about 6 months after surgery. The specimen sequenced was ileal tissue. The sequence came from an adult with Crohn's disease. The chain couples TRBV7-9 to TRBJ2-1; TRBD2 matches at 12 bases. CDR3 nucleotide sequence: TGTGCCAGCAGCTTAGGACTAGCGGGAGCCTACAATGAGCAGTTCTTC. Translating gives CASSLGLAGAYNEQFF.